This TCR beta chain derives from a study of technical replicates of blood from a few donors. TCRdb's table, derived via immunoSEQ multiplex PCR, lists solely in-frame clones and lacks some. The table includes over 75,000 clones, nearly 97% detected once. The sequence was collected from a human donor in good health. Source material: T cells isolated from PBMCs.

The CDR3 reads CASSLLGDTYTGELFF. The CDR3 bases are TGTGCCAGCAGTTTATTAGGGGACACATACACCGGGGAGCTGTTTTTT. The gene calls are TRBV27 and TRBJ2-2; TRBD1 is a possible D gene (6 bases). Germline V gene sequence: CDR1 MNHEY, CDR2 SMNVEV (reference sequence). The V gene lost 1 base and the J gene lost 3 bases, with 12 bases spanning the gap. CDR3 size: 16 residues.